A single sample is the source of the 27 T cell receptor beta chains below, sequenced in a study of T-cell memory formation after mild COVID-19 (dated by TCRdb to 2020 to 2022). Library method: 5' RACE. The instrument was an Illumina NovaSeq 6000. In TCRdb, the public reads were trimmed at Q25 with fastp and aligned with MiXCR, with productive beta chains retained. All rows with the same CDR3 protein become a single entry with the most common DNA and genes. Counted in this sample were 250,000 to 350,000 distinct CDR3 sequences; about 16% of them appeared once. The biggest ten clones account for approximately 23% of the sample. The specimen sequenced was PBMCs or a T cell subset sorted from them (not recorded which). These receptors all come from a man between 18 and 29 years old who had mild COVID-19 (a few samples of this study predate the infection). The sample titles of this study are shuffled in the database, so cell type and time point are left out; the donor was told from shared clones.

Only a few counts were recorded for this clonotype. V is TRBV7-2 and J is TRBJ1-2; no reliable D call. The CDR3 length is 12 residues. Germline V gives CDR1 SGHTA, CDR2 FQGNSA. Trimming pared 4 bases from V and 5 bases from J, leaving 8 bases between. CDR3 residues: CASSYPSYGYTF. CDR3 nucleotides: TGTGCCAGCAGCTATCCGTCGTATGGCTACACCTTC.

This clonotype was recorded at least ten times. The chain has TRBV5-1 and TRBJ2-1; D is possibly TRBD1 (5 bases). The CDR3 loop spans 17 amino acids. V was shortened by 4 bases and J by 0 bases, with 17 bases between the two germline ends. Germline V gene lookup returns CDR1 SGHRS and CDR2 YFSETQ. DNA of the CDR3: TGCGCCAGCAGCGTCCAGCAGGGCCTTCGCTCCTACAATGAGCAGTTCTTC. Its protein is CASSVQQGLRSYNEQFF.

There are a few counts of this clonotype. This CDR3 reads CASSVSGDQETQYF. Here the CDR3 DNA reads TGTGCCAGCAGCGTTAGCGGAGACCAAGAGACCCAGTACTTC. The rearrangement uses TRBV7-2 and TRBJ2-5, with D possibly being TRBD2 (6 bases). V lost 5 bases and J lost 0, with 10 bases in between. The CDR3 runs to 14 residues. The V gene's germline CDR1 is SGHTA and CDR2 FQGNSA.

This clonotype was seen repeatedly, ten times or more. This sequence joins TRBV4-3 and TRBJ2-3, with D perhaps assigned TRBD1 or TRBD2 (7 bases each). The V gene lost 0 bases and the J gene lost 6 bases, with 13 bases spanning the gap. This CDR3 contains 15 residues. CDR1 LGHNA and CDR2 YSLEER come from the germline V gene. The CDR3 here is CASSQDYRGGDTQYF. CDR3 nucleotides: TGCGCCAGCAGCCAAGATTACAGGGGAGGGGATACGCAGTATTTT.

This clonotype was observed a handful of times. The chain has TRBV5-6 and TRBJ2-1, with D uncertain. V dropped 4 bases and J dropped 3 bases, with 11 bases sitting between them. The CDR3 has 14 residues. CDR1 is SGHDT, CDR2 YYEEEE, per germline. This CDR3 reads CASSRRSGYNEQFF. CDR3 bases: TGTGCCAGCAGCCGACGAAGTGGCTACAATGAGCAGTTCTTC.

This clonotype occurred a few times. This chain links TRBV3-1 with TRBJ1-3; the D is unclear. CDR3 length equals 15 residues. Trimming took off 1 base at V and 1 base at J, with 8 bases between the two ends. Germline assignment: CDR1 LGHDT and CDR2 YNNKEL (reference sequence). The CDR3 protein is CASSQGEHSGNTIYF. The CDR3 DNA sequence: TGTGCCAGCAGCCAAGGAGAGCATTCTGGAAACACCATATATTTT. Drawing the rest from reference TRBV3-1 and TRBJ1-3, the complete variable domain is DTAVSQTPKYLVTQMGNDKSIKCEQNLGHDTMYWYKQDSKKFLKIMFSYNNKELIINETVPNRFSPKSPDKAHLNLHINSLELGDSAVYFCASSQGEHSGNTIYFGEGSWLTVV.

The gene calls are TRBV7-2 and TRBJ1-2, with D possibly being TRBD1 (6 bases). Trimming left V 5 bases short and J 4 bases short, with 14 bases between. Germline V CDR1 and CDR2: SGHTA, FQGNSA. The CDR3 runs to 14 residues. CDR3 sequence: CASSATGTGYGYTF. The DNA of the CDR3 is TGTGCCAGCAGCGCAACAGGGACCGGCTATGGCTACACCTTC.

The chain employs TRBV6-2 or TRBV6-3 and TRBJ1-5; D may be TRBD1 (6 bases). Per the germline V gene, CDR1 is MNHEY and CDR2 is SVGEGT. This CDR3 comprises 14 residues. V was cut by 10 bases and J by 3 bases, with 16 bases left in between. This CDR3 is CATSRGQSNQPQHF. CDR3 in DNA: TGTGCCACTAGCCGGGGGCAGTCCAATCAGCCCCAGCATTTT.

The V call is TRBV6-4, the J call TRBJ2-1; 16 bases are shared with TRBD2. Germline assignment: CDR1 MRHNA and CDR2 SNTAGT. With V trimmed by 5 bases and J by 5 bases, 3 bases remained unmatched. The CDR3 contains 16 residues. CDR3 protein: CASSPGTSGGDNEQFF. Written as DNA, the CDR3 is TGTGCCAGCAGTCCCGGGACTAGCGGGGGGGACAATGAGCAGTTCTTC.

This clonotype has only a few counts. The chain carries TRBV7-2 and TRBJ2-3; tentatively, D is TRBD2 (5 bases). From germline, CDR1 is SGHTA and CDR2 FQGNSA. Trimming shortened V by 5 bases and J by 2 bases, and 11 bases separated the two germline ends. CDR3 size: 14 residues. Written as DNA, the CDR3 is TGTGCCAGCAGCCGTGGACTGGCCACAGATACGCAGTATTTT. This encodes CASSRGLATDTQYF. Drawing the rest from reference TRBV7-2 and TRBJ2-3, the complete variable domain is GAGVSQSPSNKVTEKGKDVELRCDPISGHTALYWYRQSLGQGLEFLIYFQGNSAPDKSGLPSDRFSAERTGGSVSTLTIQRTQQEDSAVYLCASSRGLATDTQYFGPGTRLTVL.

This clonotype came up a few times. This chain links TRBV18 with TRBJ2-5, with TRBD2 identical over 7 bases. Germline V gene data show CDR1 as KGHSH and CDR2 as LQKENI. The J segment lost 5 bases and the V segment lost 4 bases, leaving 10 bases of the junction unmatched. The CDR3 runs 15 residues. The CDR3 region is CASSQAGRPGETQYF. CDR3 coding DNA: TGTGCCAGCTCACAAGCGGGACGACCCGGGGAGACCCAGTACTTC.

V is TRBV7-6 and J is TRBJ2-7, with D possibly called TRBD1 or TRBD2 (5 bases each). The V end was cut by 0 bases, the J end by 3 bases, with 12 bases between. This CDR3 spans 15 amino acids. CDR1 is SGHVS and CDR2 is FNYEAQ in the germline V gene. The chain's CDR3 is CASSLAGQGDYEQYF. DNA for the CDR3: TGTGCCAGCAGCTTAGCTGGCCAGGGAGACTACGAGCAGTACTTC.

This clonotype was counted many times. Here the CDR3 DNA reads TGTGCCAGCAGTGCCCTCGGGACAGGGGGCATTAATGGCTACACCTTC. The encoded protein is CASSALGTGGINGYTF. The chain couples TRBV6-4 to TRBJ1-2, with 12 nucleotides matching TRBD1. V dropped 4 bases and J dropped 6; count of bases not matched to a gene: 9. The germline CDR1 and CDR2 sequences are MRHNA and SNTAGT. CDR3 size: 16 residues.

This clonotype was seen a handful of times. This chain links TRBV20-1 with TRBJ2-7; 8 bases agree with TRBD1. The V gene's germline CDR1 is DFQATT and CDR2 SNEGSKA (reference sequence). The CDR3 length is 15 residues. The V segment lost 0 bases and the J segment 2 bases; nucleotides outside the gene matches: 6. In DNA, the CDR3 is TGCAGTGCTAGAGATGACGGGGACAGGCCCTACGAGCAGTACTTC. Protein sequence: CSARDDGDRPYEQYF.

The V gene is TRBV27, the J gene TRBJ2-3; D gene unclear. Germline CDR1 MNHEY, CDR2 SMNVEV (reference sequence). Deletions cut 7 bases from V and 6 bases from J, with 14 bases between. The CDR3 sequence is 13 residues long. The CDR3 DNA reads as TGTGCCAGCACCAACCCCTGGCACGATACGCAGTATTTT. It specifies CASTNPWHDTQYF.

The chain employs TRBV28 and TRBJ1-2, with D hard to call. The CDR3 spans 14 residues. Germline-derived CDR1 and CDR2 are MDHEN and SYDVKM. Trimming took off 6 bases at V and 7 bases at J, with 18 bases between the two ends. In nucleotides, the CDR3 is TGTGCCAGCAGCCCGCGGGCCCCTCCGGGTGGCTACACCTTC. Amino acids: CASSPRAPPGGYTF.

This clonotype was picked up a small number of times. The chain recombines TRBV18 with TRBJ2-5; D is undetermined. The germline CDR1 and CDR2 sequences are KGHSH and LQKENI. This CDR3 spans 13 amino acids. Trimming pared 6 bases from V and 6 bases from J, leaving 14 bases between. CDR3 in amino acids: CASSLYDIQTQYF. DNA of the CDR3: TGTGCCAGCTCCCTTTACGACATACAGACCCAGTACTTC.

CDR3 sequence: CASSAPRGGSTAYTEAFF. CDR3 coding DNA: TGTGCCAGCAGCGCGCCCCGAGGGGGGAGTACGGCGTACACTGAAGCTTTCTTT. The chain has TRBV7-9 and TRBJ1-1; possibly TRBD1 for D (6 bases). The V end lost 5 bases, the J end lost 3 bases, and 25 bases lay between the germline ends. The CDR3 spans 18 residues. Germline V lookup: CDR1 SEHNR, CDR2 FQNEAQ (reference sequence).

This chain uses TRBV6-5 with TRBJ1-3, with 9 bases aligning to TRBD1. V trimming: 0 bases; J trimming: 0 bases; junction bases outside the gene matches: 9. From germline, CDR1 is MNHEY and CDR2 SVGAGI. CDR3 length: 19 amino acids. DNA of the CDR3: TGTGCCAGCAGTTACTCGTTTGGACAGGGGTCATACTCTGGAAACACCATATATTTT. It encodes CASSYSFGQGSYSGNTIYF.

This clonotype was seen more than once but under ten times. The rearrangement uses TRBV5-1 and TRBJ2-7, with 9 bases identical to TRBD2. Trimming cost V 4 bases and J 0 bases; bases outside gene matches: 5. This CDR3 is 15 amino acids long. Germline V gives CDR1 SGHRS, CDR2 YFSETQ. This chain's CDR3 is CASSLTSGASYEQYF. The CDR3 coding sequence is TGCGCCAGCAGCCTGACTAGCGGAGCCTCCTACGAGCAGTACTTC.

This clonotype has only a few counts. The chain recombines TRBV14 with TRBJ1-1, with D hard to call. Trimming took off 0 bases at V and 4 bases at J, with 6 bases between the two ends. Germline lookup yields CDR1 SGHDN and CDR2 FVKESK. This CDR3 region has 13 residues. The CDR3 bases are TGTGCCAGCAGCCAAGAATTGCGCACTGAAGCTTTCTTT. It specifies CASSQELRTEAFF.

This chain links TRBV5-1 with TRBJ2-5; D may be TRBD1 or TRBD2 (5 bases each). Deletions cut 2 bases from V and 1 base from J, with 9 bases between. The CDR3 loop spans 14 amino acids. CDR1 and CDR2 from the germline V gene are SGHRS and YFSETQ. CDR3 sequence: CASSLTGTQETQYF. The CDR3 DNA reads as TGCGCCAGCAGCTTAACCGGGACCCAAGAGACCCAGTACTTC. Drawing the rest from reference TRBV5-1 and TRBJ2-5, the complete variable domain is KAGVTQTPRYLIKTRGQQVTLSCSPISGHRSVSWYQQTPGQGLQFLFEYFSETQRNKGNFPGRFSGRQFSNSRSEMNVSTLELGDSALYLCASSLTGTQETQYFGPGTRLLVL.

Here the CDR3 reads CASSFTGGATEAFF. In nucleotides, the CDR3 is TGTGCCAGCAGTTTTACAGGGGGCGCGACTGAAGCTTTCTTT. The chain carries TRBV27 and TRBJ1-1, with 9 bases matching TRBD1. CDR1 MNHEY and CDR2 SMNVEV come from the germline V gene (reference sequence). The CDR3 totals 14 residues. V was clipped by 3 bases and J by 5 bases; unmatched bases: 4.

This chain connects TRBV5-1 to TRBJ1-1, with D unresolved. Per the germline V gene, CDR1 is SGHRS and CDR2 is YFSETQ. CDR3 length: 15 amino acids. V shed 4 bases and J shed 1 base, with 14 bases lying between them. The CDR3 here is CASSTTPQENTEAFF. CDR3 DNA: TGCGCCAGCAGCACCACCCCCCAGGAGAACACTGAAGCTTTCTTT.

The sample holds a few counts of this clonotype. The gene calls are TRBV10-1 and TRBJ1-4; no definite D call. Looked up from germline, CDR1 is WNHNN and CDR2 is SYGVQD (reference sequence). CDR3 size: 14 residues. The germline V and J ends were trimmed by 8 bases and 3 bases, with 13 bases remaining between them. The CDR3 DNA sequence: TGCGCCAGCCTACAGCCATGGGCTAATGAAAAACTGTTTTTT. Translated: CASLQPWANEKLFF.

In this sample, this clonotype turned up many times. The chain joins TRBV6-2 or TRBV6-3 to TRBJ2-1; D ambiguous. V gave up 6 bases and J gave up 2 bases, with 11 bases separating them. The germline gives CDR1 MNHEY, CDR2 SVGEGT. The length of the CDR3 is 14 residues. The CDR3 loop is CASSQDSPYNEQFF. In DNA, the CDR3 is TGTGCCAGCAGCCAAGACTCCCCCTACAATGAGCAGTTCTTC.

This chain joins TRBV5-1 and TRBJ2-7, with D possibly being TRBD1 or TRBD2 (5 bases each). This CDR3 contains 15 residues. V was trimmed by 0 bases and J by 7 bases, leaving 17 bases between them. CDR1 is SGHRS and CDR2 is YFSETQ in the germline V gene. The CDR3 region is CASSLEGAGVGEQYV. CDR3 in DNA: TGCGCCAGCAGCTTGGAAGGGGCCGGGGTAGGGGAGCAGTACGTC.